Given below is one T cell receptor beta chain in context. The germline V gene encodes CDR1 WSHSY and CDR2 SAAADI. Trimming stripped 6 bases from V and 3 bases from J, with 5 bases between. This CDR3 is built from 11 residues. Some clones are missing from TCRdb's copy, which holds only in-frame ones; the method was immunoSEQ multiplex PCR. The table includes under 300,000 clones, approximately 86% detected once. This sample is drawn from a study of blood T cell repertoires in COVID-19. The chain is built from TRBV10-2 and TRBJ1-2; no clear D. The sequence derives from a woman aged 65 to 85 with active or convalescent COVID-19. The sample taken for sequencing was peripheral blood. CDR3 nucleotide sequence: TGCGCCAGCAGCCCGGACTATGGCTACACCTTC. This codes for CASSPDYGYTF.